This T cell receptor (beta chain) was sequenced for a study of T cell responses to AZD1222 COVID-19 vaccine. Here immunoSEQ multiplex PCR was the method, and the copy in TCRdb shows in-frame clones only, minus some. Of roughly 90,000 clones in the sample, roughly nine tenths were seen once. Germline assignment: CDR1 SEHNR and CDR2 FQNEAQ (reference sequence). V dropped 5 bases and J dropped 3 bases, with 16 bases sitting between them. The CDR3 covers 16 residues. This chain connects TRBV7-9 to TRBJ2-2; D might be TRBD1 (6 bases). The source of this sequence is an adult who received the AZD1222 COVID-19 vaccine. The sequencing here drew on peripheral blood, taken 28 days after the second AZD1222 dose. CDR3 in DNA: TGTGCCAGCAGCGTCTACCGGGACACTTACACCGGGGAGCTGTTTTTT. Protein sequence: CASSVYRDTYTGELFF.